A selection of T cell receptor beta chains follows, all from one sample in a study of blood T cell repertoires in COVID-19. The protocol was immunoSEQ multiplex PCR, while the TCRdb copy is restricted to in-frame clones and leaves out a portion. The top ten clones hold around a fifth of a sample with under 200,000 clones, nearly 90% of them seen once. Sequenced sample: peripheral blood. These receptors originate from a man aged 55 to 70 with active or convalescent COVID-19. Both conserved end residues are part of each CDR3. D genes are given only for firm matches. Size is omitted from some rows. Given values are once, few, many or a class for expanded clones.

V	J	D	size	CDR3	DNA
TRBV2	TRBJ2-1	TRBD1	-	CASSEGQGLNEQFF	TGTGCCAGCAGTGAAGGACAGGGCCTCAATGAGCAGTTCTTC
TRBV6-1	TRBJ1-1	-	-	CASSEDWDFIGNTEAFF	TGTGCCAGCAGTGAAGACTGGGACTTCATCGGGAACACTGAAGCTTTCTTT
TRBV7-9	TRBJ1-2	TRBD1	-	CASSPTRQGVGEYGYTF	TGTGCCAGCAGCCCCACACGACAGGGGGTGGGCGAGTATGGCTACACCTTC
TRBV6-2/TRBV6-3	TRBJ2-7	TRBD1	few	CASSFSGTGLPPKQYF	TGTGCCAGCAGTTTTTCCGGGACAGGGTTACCCCCTAAGCAGTACTTC
TRBV18	TRBJ1-1	TRBD1	-	CASSSGTGLNTEAFF	TGTGCCAGCTCATCCGGGACAGGCCTGAACACTGAAGCTTTCTTT
TRBV11-2	TRBJ1-2	TRBD1	-	CASSLGPTGDYGYTF	TGTGCCAGCAGCTTAGGACCCACAGGGGACTATGGCTACACCTTC
TRBV5-1	TRBJ2-1	TRBD2	-	CASSLALGQGGNEQFF	TGCGCCAGCAGCCTAGCACTTGGCCAGGGAGGGAATGAGCAGTTCTTC
TRBV19	TRBJ1-2	-	-	CASSKRDTSDYGYTF	TGTGCCAGTAGTAAGCGGGACACAAGCGACTATGGCTACACCTTC
TRBV15	TRBJ1-3	TRBD1	-	CATAQGTGNTIYF	TGTGCCACCGCACAGGGGACTGGAAACACCATATATTTT
TRBV4-1	TRBJ2-5	-	-	CASSQGVAETQYF	TGCGCCAGCAGCCAAGGGGTAGCGGAGACCCAGTACTTC
TRBV5-1	TRBJ2-1	TRBD1	few	CASNPGGLSYNEQFF	TGCGCCAGCAACCCAGGGGGATTGTCCTACAATGAGCAGTTCTTC
TRBV18	TRBJ1-1	TRBD1	-	CASSTGGTGAHYAAFF	TGTGCCAGCTCAACCGGCGGGACAGGGGCACACTATGCCGCTTTCTTT
TRBV6-5	TRBJ1-2	-	-	CASSKQGSYGYTF	TGTGCCAGCAGTAAACAGGGATCGTACGGCTACACCTTC
TRBV30	TRBJ2-5	-	-	CAWRRGTLGQGETQYF	TGTGCCTGGAGGAGGGGAACGTTGGGCCAGGGGGAGACCCAGTACTTC
TRBV19	TRBJ2-7	-	-	CASSIVSGGAVLPEQYF	TGTGCCAGTAGTATAGTCTCGGGGGGCGCCGTTCTGCCCGAGCAGTACTTC
TRBV19	TRBJ1-5	-	-	CASSIGAGGFGNQPQHF	TGTGCCAGTAGTATTGGAGCCGGGGGGTTTGGCAATCAGCCCCAGCATTTT
TRBV5-1	TRBJ2-2	-	once	CASSLDRATPTGELFF	TGCGCCAGCAGCTTGGACAGGGCCACCCCCACCGGGGAGCTGTTTTTT
TRBV4-1	TRBJ2-5	-	-	CASSPFRTGQETQYF	TGCGCCAGCAGCCCTTTCCGGACTGGACAAGAGACCCAGTACTTC
TRBV21-1	TRBJ2-1	-	-	CASISVLGTIDEQFF	TGTGCCAGCATCAGCGTGCTAGGAACCATAGATGAGCAGTTCTTC
TRBV25-1	TRBJ2-7	-	once	CASSSQGGGEQYF	TGTGCCAGCAGTTCACAAGGGGGTGGTGAGCAGTACTTC
TRBV19	TRBJ2-1	-	-	CASSMGEGINEQFF	TGTGCCAGTAGTATGGGAGAGGGTATCAATGAGCAGTTCTTC
TRBV24-1	TRBJ1-1	-	once	CATSDLDSGAFF	TGTGCCACCAGTGATTTGGACAGTGGGGCTTTCTTT
TRBV2	TRBJ2-7	TRBD2	-	CASRTSGEGKQYF	TGTGCCAGCAGGACTAGCGGGGAAGGAAAGCAGTACTTC
TRBV7-3	TRBJ1-1	-	-	CASSYQGYTEAFF	TGTGCCAGCAGTTATCAGGGTTACACTGAAGCTTTCTTT
TRBV5-1	TRBJ2-7	-	-	CASSSHRDLYEQYF	TGCGCCAGCAGCTCCCACAGGGACCTTTACGAGCAGTACTTC
TRBV6-1	TRBJ1-1	-	-	CASSEGVTGYTAFF	TGTGCCAGCAGTGAAGGAGTTACAGGGTATACGGCTTTCTTT
TRBV6-6	TRBJ1-2	-	-	CASSPGSENGYTF	TGTGCCAGCAGTCCAGGGTCAGAGAATGGCTACACCTTC